This section outlines one TCR beta chain sequence together with its context. This entry comes from a study of blood T cell repertoires in COVID-19. In the study overall: Whether acute or convalescent, the COVID-19 samples came from the United States, Italy and Spain.

Ages ranged from roughly 18 to 100 years, with residence in about two dozen US areas. Participant-reported clinical history was the basis for cohort assignment. The CDR3 length is 15 residues. V lost 1 base, J lost 5 bases, and 6 bases stayed unmatched. Germline V lookup: CDR1 SEHNR, CDR2 FQNEAQ (reference sequence). Assay: immunoSEQ multiplex PCR; the TCRdb copy retains only in-frame clones and omits some. The table records around 200,000 clones, approximately 90% of them present only once. This sequence originates from a man younger than 35 with acute COVID-19. Material: PBMCs or T cells enriched from blood (not recorded which). The V and J genes are TRBV7-9 and TRBJ2-7, with TRBD1 matching 9 bases. DNA of the CDR3: TGTGCCAGCAGCTTAGTCGGGACAGGGCTTAACGAGCAGTACTTC. Its translation: CASSLVGTGLNEQYF.